The present T cell receptor beta chain was sequenced within a study of a mutant IDH1 vaccine in newly diagnosed glioma. Study as a whole: Following radiotherapy alone, or alongside temozolomide cycles, vaccination was started after an interval of 4-6 weeks. Most had both radiotherapy and temozolomide beforehand; others had only one. There were approximately 62% males and around 38% females among treated patients, whose mean age was roughly 40 years.

Overall study results and limits: Apparently unrelated to pseudoprogression were changes in the top peripheral T cell clonotypes.

The protocol was immunoSEQ multiplex PCR, while the TCRdb copy is restricted to in-frame clones and leaves out a portion. The sample shows just over 80,000 clones, roughly 85% of them seen only once. Time point given: week 23, last vaccination. A 20-mer mutant IDH1 peptide at 300 ug was injected subcutaneously with topical imiquimod. The germline gives CDR1 MNHEY, CDR2 SMNVEV (reference sequence). V gave up 3 bases and J gave up 3 bases, with 9 bases separating them. The CDR3 has 13 amino acids. Of note for this clone: What it recognizes is unknown.

The V call is TRBV27, the J call TRBJ2-7, with D hard to call. Sample: PBMCs, taken from a glioma patient whose treatment included an IDH1 peptide vaccine. The clonotype comes from a young man with glioma. Some clones in this sample may be carry-over from other donors' samples. The CDR3 coding sequence is TGTGCCAGCAGTTTCGCATTCGGCTACGAGCAGTACTTC. Encoded protein: CASSFAFGYEQYF.